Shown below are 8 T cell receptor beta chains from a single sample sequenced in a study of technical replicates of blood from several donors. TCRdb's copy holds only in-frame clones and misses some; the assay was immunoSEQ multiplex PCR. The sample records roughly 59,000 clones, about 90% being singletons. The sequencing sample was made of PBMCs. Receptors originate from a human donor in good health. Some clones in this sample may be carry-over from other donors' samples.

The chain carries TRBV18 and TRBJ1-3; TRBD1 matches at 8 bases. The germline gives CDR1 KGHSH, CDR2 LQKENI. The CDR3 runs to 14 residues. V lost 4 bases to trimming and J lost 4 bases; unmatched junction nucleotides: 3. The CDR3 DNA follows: TGTGCCAGCTCACTGACAGGGGTCGGAAACACCATATATTTT. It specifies CASSLTGVGNTIYF.

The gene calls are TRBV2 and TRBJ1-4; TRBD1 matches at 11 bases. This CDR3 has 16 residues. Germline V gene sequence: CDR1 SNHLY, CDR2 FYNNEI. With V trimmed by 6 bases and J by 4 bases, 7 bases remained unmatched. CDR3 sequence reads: CASRVGQGAGNEKLFF. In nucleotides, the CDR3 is TGTGCCAGCAGAGTTGGACAGGGGGCCGGTAATGAAAAACTGTTTTTT.

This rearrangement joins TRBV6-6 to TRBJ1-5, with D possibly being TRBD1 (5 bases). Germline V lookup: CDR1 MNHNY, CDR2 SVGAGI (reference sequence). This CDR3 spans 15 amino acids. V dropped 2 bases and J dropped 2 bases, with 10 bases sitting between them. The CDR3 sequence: CASSYETVGNQPQHF. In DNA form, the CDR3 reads TGTGCCAGCAGTTACGAGACAGTCGGCAATCAGCCCCAGCATTTT.

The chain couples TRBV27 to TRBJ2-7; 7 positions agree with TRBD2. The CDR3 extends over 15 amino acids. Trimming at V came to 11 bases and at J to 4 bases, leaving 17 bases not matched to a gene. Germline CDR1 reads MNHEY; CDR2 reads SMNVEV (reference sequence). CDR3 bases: TGTGCCGGAGAGACTCAGGCTAGCGGAAATTACGAGCAGTACTTC. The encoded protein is CAGETQASGNYEQYF.

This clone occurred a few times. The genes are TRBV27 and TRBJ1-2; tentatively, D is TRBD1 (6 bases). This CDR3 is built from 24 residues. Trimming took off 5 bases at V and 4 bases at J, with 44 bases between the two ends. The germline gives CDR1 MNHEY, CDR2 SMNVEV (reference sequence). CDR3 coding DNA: TGTGCCAGCAGTAAAACTCTATGGACAGCACCTCTTCCTCCTCCGAGCCAAACCCTCTATGGCTACACCTTC. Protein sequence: CASSKTLWTAPLPPPSQTLYGYTF.

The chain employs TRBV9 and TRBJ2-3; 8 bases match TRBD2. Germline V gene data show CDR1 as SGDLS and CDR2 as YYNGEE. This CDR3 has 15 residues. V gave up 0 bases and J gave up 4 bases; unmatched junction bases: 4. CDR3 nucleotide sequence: TGTGCCAGCAGCGTAGCGGGAGGGCTCTCAGATACGCAGTATTTT. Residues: CASSVAGGLSDTQYF.

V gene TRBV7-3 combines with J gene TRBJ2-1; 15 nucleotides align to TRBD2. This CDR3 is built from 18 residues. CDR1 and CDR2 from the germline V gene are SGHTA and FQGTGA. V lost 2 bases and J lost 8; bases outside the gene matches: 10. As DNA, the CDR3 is TGTGCCAGCAGCTTAGCCCCCGGACTAGCGGGGGGGCAGTATGAGCAGTTCTTC. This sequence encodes CASSLAPGLAGGQYEQFF.

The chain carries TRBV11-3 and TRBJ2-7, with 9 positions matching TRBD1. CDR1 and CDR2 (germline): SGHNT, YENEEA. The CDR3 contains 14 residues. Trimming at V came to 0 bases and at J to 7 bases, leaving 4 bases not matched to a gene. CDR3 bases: TGTGCCAGCAGCTTAGACGGGACAGGGTCGGAGCAGTACTTC. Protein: CASSLDGTGSEQYF. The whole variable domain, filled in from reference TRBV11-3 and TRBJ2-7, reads EAGVVQSPRYKIIEKKQPVAFWCNPISGHNTLYWYLQNLGQGPELLIRYENEEAVDDSQLPKDRFSAERLKGVDSTLKIQPAELGDSAVYLCASSLDGTGSEQYFGPGTRLTVT.